This is a list of T cell receptor beta chains from one sample in a study of blood T cell repertoires in COVID-19. The protocol was immunoSEQ multiplex PCR, while the TCRdb copy is restricted to in-frame clones and leaves out a portion. The sample comprises approximately 27,000 clones, around 88% of which are singletons, and about 16% rests with the top ten. Sequenced material: peripheral blood. The receptors derive from a man aged 70-80 years with acute or convalescent COVID-19. The CDR3 runs from the conserved cysteine through the conserved F or W. Clone size is not always given. Where it is, it says once, few, many or a class for expanded clones.

TRBV5-1 . CASSQGTGSPGELFF
TRBV7-3 . CASSFGLASQETQYF
TRBV6-6 . CASSYFGGSTDTQYF
TRBV2 few CASSLDGGANEKLFF
TRBV19 . CASSTRDRGLNNQPQHF
TRBV27 . CASSTGSGNTIYF
TRBV19 . CASSRGRDQPQHF
TRBV5-5 . CASSLMSTVNTEAFF
TRBV7-2 . CASSSGWGQGGYTF
TRBV7-3 . CASSSRTSGRAGGTGELFF
TRBV7-3 . CASSSGLAEANEQFF
TRBV9 . CASSPSPGLQETQYF
TRBV28 . CASSSGQLGEKLFF
TRBV28 . CASSHHNSNQPQHF
TRBV19 . CASSIRLVGSSGANVLTF
TRBV27 . CASSLSGGRTLYEQYF
TRBV4-3 . CASSTQAGSSYEQYF
TRBV15 . CATRTSGSDTQYF
TRBV15 once CATSRPLAGEAEQYF
TRBV28 once CASSLAGGEQFF
TRBV7-9 few CASSSPGGSGRPSYEQFF
TRBV9 . CASSVGAGPDTQYF
TRBV16 few CASSQGRGDQPQHF
TRBV5-8 . CASKHRTTSTDTQYF
TRBV5-1 . CASSLEATSTDTQYF
TRBV19 . CASSITPGVDSPLHF
TRBV5-8 . CASSLALGSDTDTQYF
TRBV5-1 . CASSLLQETQYF
TRBV10-1 . CASRGQEIYEQYF
TRBV11-2 . CASSSSGETQYF
TRBV7-9 once CASSHIPARDNEQFF
TRBV28 once CASSDTGPAQTGKLFF
TRBV7-9 . CASSSGQASYEQYF
TRBV18 . CASSPPDRMRSGNTIYF
TRBV11-2 . CASSLRTGSGNTIYF
TRBV29-1 . CSVLRGEVRTEAFF
TRBV19 . CASSWEGGRTGPQHF
TRBV4-3 once CASSHAPGLAESSYEQYF
TRBV19 . CASSTSQGGRNQPQHF
TRBV7-2 . CASSRGTVNNSPLHF
TRBV19 . CASKGTSGRSRDEQFF
TRBV4-3 . CASSQEGQAGGYTF
TRBV6-5 . CASSRGQGGGTQYF
TRBV3-1/TRBV3-2 . CASSQGPGRGYEQYF
TRBV7-8 . CASSRGRGFYGYTF